The 5 T cell receptor beta chains below were found in one sample sequenced in a study of shared clonotypes between healthy human individuals. Naive CD8 cells comprised CD45RO-negative, CCR7-positively selected cells, excluding terminally differentiated effector memory CD45RA+ cells. Here immunoSEQ multiplex PCR was the method, and the copy in TCRdb shows in-frame clones only, minus some. The sample includes about 650,000 clones, roughly 95% of them seen just once. Input material: naive CD8+ T cells sorted from blood. These receptors were taken from a woman in her twenties or thirties in good health.

The rearrangement links TRBV6-5 to TRBJ2-5; 7 bases line up with TRBD1. Trimming took 5 bases from V and 5 from J; bases not matched to a gene: 5. CDR3 size: 13 residues. The germline V gene encodes CDR1 MNHEY and CDR2 SVGAGI. DNA of the CDR3: TGTGCCAGCAGTGGGCAGGGGGTGGAGACCCAGTACTTC. Translating gives CASSGQGVETQYF.

The V and J genes are TRBV6-5 and TRBJ1-5; 12 bases map to TRBD1. Per the germline V gene, CDR1 is MNHEY and CDR2 is SVGAGI. The length of the CDR3 is 14 residues. V lost 5 bases and J lost 6; bases outside the gene matches: 2. CDR3 region: CASSPGQGAQPQHF. The CDR3 nucleotides read TGTGCCAGCAGTCCGGGACAGGGGGCTCAGCCCCAGCATTTT.

The V and J genes are TRBV11-3 and TRBJ2-1; D is ambiguous. The CDR3 is 14 amino acids. Trimming left V 5 bases short and J 5 bases short, with 13 bases between. The V gene's germline CDR1 is SGHNT and CDR2 YENEEA. The CDR3 DNA reads TGTGCCAGCAGCGCGAAGTACTACCACAATGAGCAGTTCTTC. Translated: CASSAKYYHNEQFF.

The V gene is TRBV5-1, the J gene TRBJ2-2; 7 bases line up with TRBD1. The CDR3 runs 16 residues. V lost 4 bases, J lost 2 bases, and 8 bases stayed unmatched. CDR1 is SGHRS and CDR2 is YFSETQ in the germline V gene. For the CDR3, the DNA is TGCGCCAGCAGCCTAGACAGGGCTACAAACACCGGGGAGCTGTTTTTT. Translated: CASSLDRATNTGELFF.

This sequence joins TRBV19 and TRBJ1-4, with 8 bases matching TRBD1. Germline CDR1 reads LNHDA; CDR2 reads SQIVND (reference sequence). The CDR3 covers 14 residues. V shed 7 bases and J 11 bases; nucleotides not matched to a gene: 12. The CDR3 loop reads CASNAGQGSDKLFF. CDR3 DNA: TGTGCCAGTAACGCCGGACAGGGCAGTGATAAACTGTTTTTT.